The clone carrying this TCR beta chain was detected many times. The sample originates from a study of Graves' ophthalmopathy and Graves' hyperthyroidism. As the template, RNA transcripts were used to amplify TCR beta CDR3 regions. Second-round multiplex PCR came after a first-round RT-PCR that employed HTBI primers. MiXCR, applied by TCRdb to the multiplex PCR reads, yields one record per CDR3 protein. Of approximately 210,000 distinct CDR3 sequences detected, 25% to 30% appear once; the ten largest clones hold approximately 9.6%. V dropped 7 bases and J dropped 7 bases, with 25 bases sitting between them. Germline CDR1 SQVTM, CDR2 ANQGSEA. The CDR3 extends over 15 amino acids.

Sequences were obtained from peripheral blood. This sequence joins TRBV29-1 and TRBJ1-2; the D gene is possibly TRBD1 (5 bases). The receptor was derived from a man between 50 and 59 years old with Graves' ophthalmopathy. In DNA, the CDR3 is TGCAGCGCCCCGGACCTGGCGGGGCAGAGAGGTGGCTACACCTTC. Translation gives CSAPDLAGQRGGYTF.